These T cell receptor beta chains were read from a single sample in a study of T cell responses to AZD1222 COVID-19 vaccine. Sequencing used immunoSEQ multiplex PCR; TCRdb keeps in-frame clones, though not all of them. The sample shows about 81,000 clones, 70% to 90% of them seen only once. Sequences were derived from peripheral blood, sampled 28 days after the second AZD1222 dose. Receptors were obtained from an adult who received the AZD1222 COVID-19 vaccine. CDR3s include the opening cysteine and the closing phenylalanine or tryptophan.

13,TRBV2,CASSIWENTEAFF
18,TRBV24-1,CATSDSLAGGLLYNEQFF
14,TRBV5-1,CASSLFRGAETQYF
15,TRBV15,CATSREAGPSYEQYF
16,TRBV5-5,CASSLQQAINTDTQYF
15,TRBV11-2,CASSSLSSNPYEQYF
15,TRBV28,CASHYAGGAVQPQHF
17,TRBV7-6,CASSQRPPGLVMDEQYF
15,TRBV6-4,CASSDWTGYRAEAFF
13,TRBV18,CASSLGNTETQYF
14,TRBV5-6,CASSVGQGARSYTF
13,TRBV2,CASIPGVGGELFF
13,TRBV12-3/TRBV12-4,CASSLTGSKTQYF
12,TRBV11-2,CASSLNRVEQYF
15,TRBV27,CASSKATSGTNTQYF
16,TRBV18,CASSPLGGSGANVLTF
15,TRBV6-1,CASSEWAGPRYEQFF
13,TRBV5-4,CASSFWGLQRQYF